This TCR beta chain was observed in a study of beta chain features in type 1 diabetes. Study conclusions and caveats: Patients with Type 1 diabetes showed moderately but significantly shorter TCRB CDR3s in all four CD4+ subsets. In comparison with healthy donors, patients had naive, central memory and Treg TCRB repertoires that appeared more similar. Cells expressing TCR highly could be over-represented by cDNA sequencing.

One heparinised blood draw, averaging about 0.11 L, came from each donor. Sequencing targeted expressed TCRB transcripts, as all isolated RNA had been reverse transcribed. TCRdb keeps only in-frame clones here, not all; method: immunoSEQ multiplex PCR. The sample has 640,000 or so clones, 11% to 15% seen once. Germline loops: CDR1 MNHNY, CDR2 SVGAGI (reference sequence). This CDR3 has 15 residues. V trimming: 7 bases; J trimming: 5 bases; junction bases outside the gene matches: 12. Points on this clone: Its antigen is still unknown.

The sequencing sample was made of naive CD4+ T cells from blood. This sequence joins TRBV6-6 and TRBJ2-5; TRBD1 aligns across 8 bases. This TCR was sampled from a man between 18 and 35 years old with type 1 diabetes. In DNA, the CDR3 is TGTGCCAGCATTTCGGCGGCAGGGGGCTATGAGACCCAGTACTTC. This translates into CASISAAGGYETQYF.